This TCR beta chain was recovered during a study of T-cell memory formation after mild COVID-19. From the 5' RACE reads, TCRdb called clonotypes with MiXCR, one entry per CDR3 protein. The sample yields about half a million distinct CDR3 sequences, 18% seen once. The CDR3 spans 15 residues. Germline CDR1 is MGHRA and CDR2 is YSYEKL. V lost 3 bases and J lost 0; bases outside the gene matches: 4. A word on this clonotype: Its antigen remains unknown.

Broader study findings: Later expanders leaned toward CD4+, whereas clones contracting from day 15 to 85 were balanced CD4/CD8. Pre-infection memory already had some responding clones, implying cross-reactive memory joined. Contracting CD4+ clones sat mainly in CM and EM; CD8+ in EMRA. Among clones peaking at day 37 in the second wave, SARS-CoV-2 specificity remained unconfirmed.

The rearrangement uses TRBV4-1 and TRBJ1-1; 7 nucleotides agree with TRBD1. The clonotype was recovered from an adult woman who had mild COVID-19 (a few samples of this study predate the infection). Cell type and time point are not known. Source material: PBMCs or a T cell subset sorted from them (not recorded which). The CDR3 nucleotides are TGCGCCAGCAGCCAGGGGGACAGCCTGAACACTGAAGCTTTCTTT. This encodes CASSQGDSLNTEAFF.